Listed here are 8 T cell receptor beta chains from one sample, sequenced in a study of CD8 T cell repertoires and HIV-1 epitope variants. The method was immunoSEQ multiplex PCR; TCRdb's version includes in-frame clones alone and lacks a portion of them. The sample shows some 5,000 clones, around 68% of them seen only once. Their recognized antigens are unknown. Sequences were obtained from cultured CD8+ T cells derived from PBMCs. The receptors originated from a male donor with HIV.

This chain joins TRBV27 and TRBJ2-6; no clear D gene. The CDR3 has 15 residues. Trimming removed 0 bases at V and 0 bases at J, with 3 bases between. The germline gives CDR1 MNHEY, CDR2 SMNVEV (reference sequence). The CDR3 bases are TGTGCCAGCAGTTTATCTAGCTCTGGGGCCAACGTCCTGACTTTC. Translation: CASSLSSSGANVLTF.

The chain carries TRBV19 and TRBJ2-3; tentatively, D is TRBD1 (5 bases). Germline-derived CDR1 and CDR2 are LNHDA and SQIVND (reference sequence). Trimming took 4 bases from V and 5 from J, leaving 10 bases between them. CDR3 length: 13 residues. CDR3 DNA: TGTGCCAGTAGTACACAGGTCGGAGATACGCAGTATTTT. Its translation: CASSTQVGDTQYF. Full variable domain (rest looked up from reference TRBV19 and TRBJ2-3): DGGITQSPKYLFRKEGQNVTLSCEQNLNHDAMYWYRQDPGQGLRLIYYSQIVNDFQKGDIAEGYSVSREKKESFPLTVTSAQKNPTAFYLCASSTQVGDTQYFGPGTRLTVL.

This clone was seen only a few times. The V gene is TRBV28, the J gene TRBJ1-5; D may be TRBD1 (5 bases). V was shortened by 7 bases and J by 0 bases, with 13 bases between the two germline ends. Germline-derived CDR1 and CDR2 are MDHEN and SYDVKM. This CDR3 contains 15 residues. This CDR3 reads CASKRGAGSNQPQHF. The CDR3 DNA follows: TGTGCCAGCAAGAGGGGCGCGGGTAGCAATCAGCCCCAGCATTTT.

This clone has a handful of counts. The CDR3 DNA follows: TGTGCCAGCAGCAAGCAGGGGGCAGCCCCGTATGAGCAGTTCTTC. This translates into CASSKQGAAPYEQFF. The chain joins TRBV5-6 to TRBJ2-1, with TRBD1 matching over 8 bases. With 4 bases clipped from V and 8 bases from J, the junction kept 11 bases outside the gene matches. The germline V gene has CDR1 SGHDT and CDR2 YYEEEE. The CDR3 has 15 amino acids.

The rearrangement uses TRBV28 and TRBJ1-6; 11 bases map to TRBD1. V gave up 4 bases and J gave up 5 bases; unmatched junction bases: 1. Germline loops: CDR1 MDHEN, CDR2 SYDVKM. The CDR3 covers 15 residues. As DNA, the CDR3 is TGTGCCAGCAGTTCGGGACAGGGGGATAATTCACCCCTCCACTTT. Amino acid sequence: CASSSGQGDNSPLHF. The full variable domain, completed using reference TRBV28 and TRBJ1-6, is DVKVTQSSRYLVKRTGEKVFLECVQDMDHENMFWYRQDPGLGLRLIYFSYDVKMKEKGDIPEGYSVSREKKERFSLILESASTNQTSMYLCASSSGQGDNSPLHFGNGTRLTVT.

CDR3 sequence reads: CASSQGWRTGPWGSGRLYEQYF. CDR3 nucleotide sequence: TGTGCCAGCAGCCAAGGGTGGAGGACGGGACCCTGGGGTAGCGGGAGACTCTACGAGCAGTACTTC. The chain links TRBV14 to TRBJ2-7; 9 bases agree with TRBD2. Looked up from germline, CDR1 is SGHDN and CDR2 is FVKESK. V was pared by 1 base and J by 3 bases, with 25 bases of the junction left unmatched. This CDR3 has 22 residues.

The V call is TRBV4-3, the J call TRBJ1-2, with D unresolved. Germline values: CDR1 LGHNA, CDR2 YSLEER. The CDR3 contains 15 residues. Trimming pared 0 bases from V and 5 bases from J, leaving 13 bases between. CDR3 coding DNA: TGCGCCAGCAGCCAAGACCCCGGGGAAATTTATGGCTACACCTTC. Translated, it gives CASSQDPGEIYGYTF.

The rearrangement links TRBV30 to TRBJ1-2; 9 nucleotides line up with TRBD1. Unmatched junction bases numbered 13, after V lost 4 bases and J lost 7 bases. Per the germline V gene, CDR1 is GTSNPN and CDR2 is SVGIG (reference sequence). This CDR3 is 15 amino acids long. Here the CDR3 reads CAWTAPTGGLVGYTF. CDR3 nucleotide sequence: TGTGCCTGGACCGCCCCCACAGGGGGCTTGGTTGGCTACACCTTC.